Following are 27 T cell receptor beta chains from one sample sequenced in a study of T cells after yellow fever vaccination. TCRdb re-analysed the 5' RACE reads in MiXCR, keeping a single row per CDR3 protein. The sample includes 300,000 to 450,000 distinct CDR3 sequences, under 7.5% of them seen just once. This material consisted of PBMCs, taken 5 days after the yellow fever booster vaccination. The receptors were gathered from a man aged 25 to 45 who received the YFV17D yellow fever vaccine.

The sample holds many counts of this clonotype. V usage is TRBV20-1 and J usage is TRBJ2-7; D gene ambiguous. This CDR3 has 13 residues. The germline CDR1 and CDR2 sequences are DFQATT and SNEGSKA (reference sequence). Trimming shortened V by 6 bases and J by 2 bases, and 14 bases separated the two germline ends. In DNA, the CDR3 is TGCAGTGCCCCGGTCGTTGGAACCTACGAGCAGTACTTC. Translated: CSAPVVGTYEQYF.

This clonotype has only a few counts. J is TRBJ2-3 and V is TRBV5-1; 7 bases map to TRBD2. The CDR3 extends over 14 amino acids. V was clipped by 5 bases and J by 2 bases; unmatched bases: 5. Germline V gives CDR1 SGHRS, CDR2 YFSETQ. CDR3 protein: CASSQSGVTDTQYF. DNA for the CDR3: TGCGCCAGCAGTCAGAGCGGGGTCACAGATACGCAGTATTTT.

This clonotype was seen only a few times. The chain couples TRBV6-5 to TRBJ2-3; 11 nucleotides line up with TRBD2. CDR3 length: 18 amino acids. CDR1 and CDR2 from the germline V gene are MNHEY and SVGAGI. V trimming: 0 bases; J trimming: 0 bases; junction bases outside the gene matches: 5. The CDR3 sequence is CASSYSSSGRGSTDTQYF. CDR3 nucleotide sequence: TGTGCCAGCAGTTACTCCAGTAGCGGGAGGGGAAGCACAGATACGCAGTATTTT.

This clonotype was observed at least ten times. The CDR3 reads CASSFREGNEQYF. The CDR3 nucleotides read TGTGCCAGCAGCTTCAGGGAGGGGAACGAGCAGTACTTC. V usage is TRBV9 and J usage is TRBJ2-7, with 7 bases matching TRBD2. Germline V gene data show CDR1 as SGDLS and CDR2 as YYNGEE. The CDR3 loop spans 13 amino acids. With 4 bases clipped from V and 5 bases from J, the junction kept 6 bases outside the gene matches.

The V gene is TRBV7-9, the J gene TRBJ1-2; TRBD1 might be the D (5 bases). Germline V lookup: CDR1 SEHNR, CDR2 FQNEAQ (reference sequence). With 4 bases removed from V and 6 bases from J, the gap between germline ends came to 18 bases. The length of the CDR3 is 15 residues. In DNA, the CDR3 is TGTGCCAGCAGCTACCCGAGAGGGGATCCGAATGGCTACACCTTC. Protein product: CASSYPRGDPNGYTF.

The chain uses TRBV20-1 and TRBJ1-5; 8 bases are a match to TRBD1. Germline trimming cut 2 bases from V and 3 bases from J; bases unmatched to any gene: 6. The V gene's germline CDR1 is DFQATT and CDR2 SNEGSKA (reference sequence). The CDR3 totals 15 residues. The CDR3, as DNA: TGCAGTGCTAGAAAGGGACAGGCCTCCAATCAGCCCCAGCATTTT. Residues: CSARKGQASNQPQHF.

This clonotype came up a few times. The chain has TRBV28 and TRBJ1-5; D unresolved. The CDR3 totals 12 residues. The V gene lost 2 bases and the J gene lost 5 bases, with 4 bases spanning the gap. Per the germline V gene, CDR1 is MDHEN and CDR2 is SYDVKM. The CDR3 DNA follows: TGTGCCAGCAGTTTAATTGATCAGCCCCAGCATTTT. Its protein is CASSLIDQPQHF.

This clonotype turned up a few times. The V and J genes are TRBV20-1 and TRBJ2-4; D ambiguous. The CDR3 covers 13 residues. Trimming took off 1 base at V and 6 bases at J, with 10 bases between the two ends. Germline V CDR1 and CDR2: DFQATT, SNEGSKA (reference sequence). The DNA of the CDR3 is TGCAGTGCTAGAGGTCCGGTAATAAACATTCAGTACTTC. Translated, it gives CSARGPVINIQYF.

This clonotype was seen repeatedly, ten times or more. The chain uses TRBV3-1 and TRBJ2-1, with no clear D. V was cut by 9 bases and J by 12 bases, with 12 bases left in between. Germline V CDR1 and CDR2: LGHDT, YNNKEL (reference sequence). The CDR3 runs to 10 residues. CDR3 nucleotide sequence: TGTGCCAGTGGGGATAGGGCGCAGTTCTTC. Its translation is CASGDRAQFF.

In its sample, this clonotype was seen a few times. This chain links TRBV20-1 with TRBJ2-1; perhaps TRBD2 as D (5 bases). This CDR3 is built from 15 residues. V lost 0 bases and J 3 bases, leaving 12 bases between the germline ends. Germline V CDR1 and CDR2: DFQATT, SNEGSKA (reference sequence). CDR3 loop: CSARDDGKVYNEQFF. The CDR3 DNA sequence: TGCAGTGCTAGAGATGACGGGAAGGTCTACAATGAGCAGTTCTTC.

This clonotype has ten or more counts. The chain uses TRBV5-6 and TRBJ2-2; D is unresolved. The CDR3 covers 16 residues. CDR1 and CDR2 (germline): SGHDT, YYEEEE. V lost 4 bases to trimming and J lost 4 bases, with 17 bases between them. In nucleotides, the CDR3 is TGTGCCAGCAGCCTCCGGTACAGCTTATCCACCGGGGAGCTGTTTTTT. Protein product: CASSLRYSLSTGELFF. The entire variable domain, with the rest obtained from reference TRBV5-6 and TRBJ2-2, is as follows: DAGVTQSPTHLIKTRGQQVTLRCSPKSGHDTVSWYQQALGQGPQFIFQYYEEEERQRGNFPDRFSGHQFPNYSSELNVNALLLGDSALYLCASSLRYSLSTGELFFGEGSRLTVL.

Remarks on this clonotype: A much larger clone differs by one base, so this may be a read error. V and J are TRBV12-3 or TRBV12-4 and TRBJ2-7, with 7 bases aligning to TRBD2. There are 14 residues in the CDR3. The CDR3 spells CVSSQSGTKDEQYF. DNA for the CDR3: TGTGTCAGCAGTCAGTCCGGGACTAAGGACGAGCAGTACTTC.

The chain employs TRBV7-6 and TRBJ2-5; D gene unclear. Trimming shortened V by 2 bases and J by 7 bases, and 17 bases separated the two germline ends. Germline CDR1 reads SGHVS; CDR2 reads FNYEAQ. The CDR3 runs to 15 residues. CDR3 DNA: TGTGCCAGCAGCTTAAGTCTGGCCCGGCCCCGGACCCAGTACTTC. Its protein is CASSLSLARPRTQYF.

The chain carries TRBV6-5 and TRBJ2-7; D gene uncertain. The CDR3 runs 13 residues. CDR1 is MNHEY, CDR2 SVGAGI, per germline. Trimming took off 1 base at V and 2 bases at J, with 6 bases between the two ends. The CDR3 DNA is TGTGCCAGCAGTTACTATGGGGCCTACGAGCAGTACTTC. Residues: CASSYYGAYEQYF.

This clonotype has only a few counts. The chain combines TRBV3-1 with TRBJ2-2; D is unresolved. V was cut by 1 base and J by 6 bases, with 12 bases left in between. The length of the CDR3 is 15 residues. From germline, CDR1 is LGHDT and CDR2 YNNKEL (reference sequence). DNA for the CDR3: TGTGCCAGCAGCCAAGCTTGGGATTTGGCCGGGGAGCTGTTTTTT. It translates to CASSQAWDLAGELFF.

The genes are TRBV7-2 and TRBJ2-1; 8 positions match TRBD1. CDR1 and CDR2 (germline): SGHTA, FQGNSA. J lost 1 base, V lost 6 bases, and 2 bases had no gene match. CDR3 length equals 14 residues. The CDR3 loop is CASRWTGSYNEQFF. The CDR3 DNA follows: TGTGCCAGCAGGTGGACAGGGTCCTACAATGAGCAGTTCTTC.

This clonotype was seen many times. This chain links TRBV7-2 with TRBJ2-3; either TRBD1 or TRBD2 may supply D (5 bases each). V was trimmed by 6 bases and J by 4 bases, leaving 14 bases between them. The CDR3 is made up of 14 amino acids. CDR1 SGHTA and CDR2 FQGNSA come from the germline V gene. The CDR3 region is CASSTQLGADTQYF. The CDR3 DNA follows: TGTGCCAGCAGTACCCAACTAGGGGCAGATACGCAGTATTTT.

Points on this clonotype: A much larger clone sits a single nucleotide away, making a read error possible. The chain employs TRBV7-2 and TRBJ2-1, with 7 bases aligning to TRBD2. The CDR3 is 13 amino acids. The germline V gene encodes CDR1 SGHTA and CDR2 FQGNSA. CDR3 DNA sequence: TGTGCCATCAGCCCAGCGGGGTTCAATGAGCAGTTCTTC. It encodes CAISPAGFNEQFF.

About this clonotype: It may be a read error: a sequence one base away is much more abundant. The CDR3 DNA reads TGTGCCAGCCGTACCGCGGAGACCCAGTTCTTC. Translated: CASRTAETQFF. The rearrangement links TRBV12-3 or TRBV12-4 to TRBJ2-5; D not resolved. The J call is uncertain, as TRBJ2-1 better fits the DNA end. The CDR3 totals 11 residues.

This clonotype was picked up a small number of times. CDR3 sequence reads: CAISEPGTVVDNEQFF. For the CDR3, the DNA is TGTGCCATCAGTGAGCCCGGGACAGTAGTCGACAATGAGCAGTTCTTC. The chain couples TRBV10-3 to TRBJ2-1; 7 bases are a match to TRBD1. From germline, CDR1 is ENHRY and CDR2 SYGVKD. J gave up 5 bases and V 2 bases, and 9 bases lay outside the gene matches. This CDR3 spans 16 amino acids.

This clonotype was observed at least ten times. The chain carries TRBV7-2 and TRBJ2-7; D is possibly TRBD2 (6 bases). The CDR3 contains 14 residues. Between the trimmed V and J ends, which lost 3 bases and 9 bases, there was a span of 18 bases. Germline assignment: CDR1 SGHTA and CDR2 FQGNSA. The CDR3 sequence: CASSLGGKAAGQYF. CDR3 coding DNA: TGTGCCAGCAGCTTGGGGGGAAAGGCGGCCGGGCAGTACTTC.

This clonotype was seen only a few times. The chain links TRBV12-3 or TRBV12-4 to TRBJ1-2; TRBD1 matches at 9 bases. V was clipped by 7 bases and J by 6 bases; unmatched bases: 6. The CDR3 contains 13 residues. The CDR3 nucleotides are TGTGCCAGCAACCTCCGGGACAGGGATGGCTACACCTTC. Protein product: CASNLRDRDGYTF.

This clonotype was seen a few times. The V and J genes are TRBV18 and TRBJ2-1; D not certain. CDR3 length: 15 residues. The germline gives CDR1 KGHSH, CDR2 LQKENI. Trimming left V 6 bases short and J 0 bases short, with 12 bases between. The CDR3 coding sequence is TGTGCCAGCTCCCAGCAGGCTCTCTCCTACAATGAGCAGTTCTTC. Translating gives CASSQQALSYNEQFF. Full variable domain (outside the CDR3, taken from reference TRBV18 and TRBJ2-1): NAGVMQNPRHLVRRRGQEARLRCSPMKGHSHVYWYRQLPEEGLKFMVYLQKENIIDESGMPKERFSAEFPKEGPSILRIQQVVRGDSAAYFCASSQQALSYNEQFFGPGTRLTVL.

This clonotype occurred many times. The gene calls are TRBV12-3 or TRBV12-4 and TRBJ2-2, with D perhaps TRBD2 (6 bases). Trimming pared 7 bases from V and 0 bases from J, leaving 9 bases between. The CDR3 contains 14 residues. In DNA form, the CDR3 reads TGTGCCAGCACGCGACTAGCGAACACCGGGGAGCTGTTTTTT. Protein product: CASTRLANTGELFF.

The sample holds a few counts of this clonotype. This chain uses TRBV20-1 with TRBJ2-2; 7 nucleotides align to TRBD2. Germline-derived CDR1 and CDR2 are DFQATT and SNEGSKA (reference sequence). With 7 bases clipped from V and 1 base from J, the junction kept 9 bases outside the gene matches. This CDR3 is built from 15 residues. The CDR3 DNA is TGCAGTGTCGGGGGGACTACCCTGAACACCGGGGAGCTGTTTTTT. Residues: CSVGGTTLNTGELFF.

The chain combines TRBV7-2 with TRBJ2-7; TRBD2 might be the D (5 bases). Germline lookup yields CDR1 SGHTA and CDR2 FQGNSA. Trimming cost V 4 bases and J 6 bases, with 13 bases left between them. This CDR3 has 13 amino acids. CDR3 residues: CASSSGSPLEQYF. CDR3 in DNA: TGTGCCAGCAGCTCGGGATCACCCCTCGAGCAGTACTTC.

In this sample, this clonotype turned up a few times. The V and J genes are TRBV12-3 or TRBV12-4 and TRBJ2-1, with 13 positions matching TRBD2. The CDR3 is 15 amino acids. V dropped 6 bases and J dropped 7; count of bases not matched to a gene: 6. CDR3: CASSRTSGRRNEQFF. The CDR3 DNA reads as TGTGCCAGCAGCAGGACTAGCGGGAGAAGGAATGAGCAGTTCTTC.